This record covers a single TCR beta chain. Assay: immunoSEQ multiplex PCR; the TCRdb copy retains only in-frame clones and omits some. The repertoire holds approximately 46,000 clones, with around 89% as singletons. V gave up 0 bases and J gave up 0 bases, with 8 bases separating them. CDR1 is MNHNS, CDR2 SASEGT, per germline. This CDR3 comprises 16 residues. The data derive from a study of T cell changes during pregnancy in multiple sclerosis. The rearrangement links TRBV6-1 to TRBJ1-4; D is unclear. The sequence came from a female donor in good health, enrolled as a control in a pregnancy study. Here the sequenced sample was peripheral blood, taken after pregnancy. Here the CDR3 DNA reads TGTGCCAGCAGTGAAGCGCGGAGTGCAACTAATGAAAAACTGTTTTTT. This codes for CASSEARSATNEKLFF.